One and the same sample provided the 18 T cell receptor beta chains below, sequenced in a study of T cells in Graves' hyperthyroidism and ophthalmopathy. From RNA transcripts, TCR beta CDR3 regions were amplified. Carried out on the TCR CDR3, a first-round RT-PCR used the HTBI primer set. MiXCR, run by TCRdb on the multiplex PCR reads, gives a single entry per CDR3 protein. The sample lists hundreds of thousands of distinct CDR3 sequences; around 13% were seen once. What was sequenced was blood. These receptor sequences come from a woman between 18 and 29 years old with Graves' hyperthyroidism.

This clonotype was recorded many times. The rearrangement uses TRBV28 and TRBJ1-5, with D possibly TRBD1 on 6 matching bases. Germline loops: CDR1 MDHEN, CDR2 SYDVKM. The V end was cut by 6 bases, the J end by 3 bases, with 15 bases between. The CDR3 extends over 15 amino acids. The CDR3 loop is CASSRFRDTNQPQHF. The CDR3 DNA is TGTGCCAGCAGCAGGTTTAGGGACACCAATCAGCCCCAGCATTTT.

This clonotype has a count of ten or more. The rearrangement joins TRBV10-3 to TRBJ2-5; D remains unclear. The ends were cut back, 1 base at V and 4 bases at J, with 7 bases in the middle. Germline V gene lookup returns CDR1 ENHRY and CDR2 SYGVKD. The CDR3 totals 13 residues. DNA for the CDR3: TGTGCCATCAGTGAGTTATGGCGAGAGACCCAGTACTTC. Amino acids: CAISELWRETQYF.

About this clonotype: A much larger clone differs by one base, so this may be a read error. The chain joins TRBV2 to TRBJ2-2; 7 bases are a match to TRBD1. The germline CDR1 and CDR2 sequences are SNHLY and FYNNEI. CDR3 length: 14 residues. J was trimmed by 4 bases and V by 11 bases; bases with no gene match: 10. CDR3 amino acids: CASTGARCTGELFF. In DNA, the CDR3 is TGTGCCTCCACAGGGGCGCGGTGCACCGGGGAGCTGTTTTTT.

The chain employs TRBV28 and TRBJ2-7, with D possibly TRBD2 on 5 matching bases. Trimming pared 7 bases from V and 4 bases from J, leaving 17 bases between. The CDR3 has 14 amino acids. CDR1 and CDR2 (germline): MDHEN, SYDVKM. This chain's CDR3 is CASKSNYRGYEQYF. CDR3 nucleotides: TGTGCCAGCAAGTCGAACTACCGAGGGTACGAGCAGTACTTC.

A few counts support this clonotype. The J gene is TRBJ2-1, the V gene TRBV6-2 or TRBV6-3; 7 bases fit TRBD2. Trimming at V came to 1 base and at J to 9 bases, leaving 15 bases not matched to a gene. This CDR3 contains 17 residues. CDR1 MNHEY and CDR2 SVGEGT come from the germline V gene. The CDR3 DNA reads TGTGCCAGCAGTTACTTAAGCGGGACCACGCGGAGAGGTGAGCAGTTCTTC. Encoded protein: CASSYLSGTTRRGEQFF.

The V gene is TRBV4-1, the J gene TRBJ1-2; 9 bases line up with TRBD1. The V gene's germline CDR1 is MGHRA and CDR2 YSYEKL. Unmatched junction bases numbered 10, after V lost 0 bases and J lost 2 bases. CDR3 length: 18 amino acids. The CDR3 sequence: CASSQEPVAGTGNYGYTF. CDR3 bases: TGCGCCAGCAGCCAAGAACCCGTCGCCGGGACAGGGAACTATGGCTACACCTTC.

This clonotype was recorded a few times. The chain is built from TRBV10-3 and TRBJ2-2; D remains unclear. Per the germline V gene, CDR1 is ENHRY and CDR2 is SYGVKD. Trimming cost V 2 bases and J 4 bases, with 8 bases left between them. The CDR3 sequence is 14 residues long. The CDR3 DNA is TGTGCCATCAGTGAGCGCCAGAGCACCGGGGAGCTGTTTTTT. Translated, it gives CAISERQSTGELFF.

The chain carries TRBV6-2 or TRBV6-3 and TRBJ1-1; D is unresolved. The CDR3 is 13 residues long. From germline, CDR1 is MNHEY and CDR2 SVGEGT. V dropped 5 bases and J dropped 1 base, with 8 bases sitting between them. The CDR3 DNA reads as TGTGCCAGCAGTGCAAAGACGAACACTGAAGCTTTCTTT. Translation: CASSAKTNTEAFF.

The table lists this clonotype with many counts. The CDR3 protein is CASSLAETGVYGYTF. The CDR3 nucleotides read TGTGCCAGCAGCTTAGCCGAGACAGGGGTCTATGGCTACACCTTC. The gene calls are TRBV7-8 and TRBJ1-2, with TRBD1 identical over 8 bases. Germline CDR1 is SGHVS and CDR2 is FQNEAQ. The trim removed 0 bases at V and 4 bases at J, leaving 4 bases unmatched. This CDR3 is 15 amino acids long.

This clonotype was found many times. V and J are TRBV3-1 and TRBJ2-7, with TRBD2 matching 10 bases. Germline assignment: CDR1 LGHDT and CDR2 YNNKEL (reference sequence). This CDR3 has 14 residues. The junction had 3 bases not matched to a gene; V was cut back by 4 bases and J by 3 bases. The CDR3 DNA follows: TGTGCCAGCAGCCGCTCTAGCGGGAGCTACGAGCAGTACTTC. It translates to CASSRSSGSYEQYF.

A few counts support this clonotype. This sequence joins TRBV27 and TRBJ1-2; weak D call: TRBD1 (5 bases). The length of the CDR3 is 14 residues. The V gene lost 5 bases and the J gene lost 6 bases, with 16 bases spanning the gap. From germline, CDR1 is MNHEY and CDR2 SMNVEV (reference sequence). CDR3 residues: CASSPRTFSHGYTF. The CDR3, as DNA: TGTGCCAGCAGTCCCCGGACATTTAGCCATGGCTACACCTTC.

The table lists this clonotype with many counts. This chain connects TRBV7-9 to TRBJ2-3, with D uncertain. The CDR3 contains 13 residues. The V end was cut by 5 bases, the J end by 5 bases, with 11 bases between. CDR1 and CDR2 from the germline V gene are SEHNR and FQNEAQ (reference sequence). CDR3 nucleotides: TGTGCCAGCAGCATCCCCCCCGAAGATACGCAGTATTTT. Encoded protein: CASSIPPEDTQYF.

This clonotype has ten or more counts. V is TRBV6-1 and J is TRBJ2-2, with 7 bases identical to TRBD2. The V segment lost 6 bases and the J segment 0 bases; nucleotides outside the gene matches: 7. Germline CDR1 is MNHNS and CDR2 is SASEGT. The CDR3 contains 16 residues. In nucleotides, the CDR3 is TGTGCCAGCAGATCCGGGGGGTCTCCGAACACCGGGGAGCTGTTTTTT. Translating it yields CASRSGGSPNTGELFF.

This clonotype was counted ten times or more. This chain joins TRBV20-1 and TRBJ2-1, with D unresolved. This CDR3 is built from 13 residues. V was pared by 5 bases and J by 6 bases, with 14 bases between. Looked up from germline, CDR1 is DFQATT and CDR2 is SNEGSKA (reference sequence). Here the CDR3 DNA reads TGCAGTGCTTACCGTTCGGAGTCCAATGAGCAGTTCTTC. This encodes CSAYRSESNEQFF.

This clonotype was picked up many times. The V call is TRBV6-1, the J call TRBJ1-5; D possibly corresponds to TRBD1 (6 bases). The CDR3 spans 15 residues. The ends were cut back, 10 bases at V and 0 bases at J, with 16 bases in the middle. The V gene's germline CDR1 is MNHNS and CDR2 SASEGT. CDR3: CATLRRTVSNQPQHF. DNA of the CDR3: TGTGCCACCCTGAGGAGGACAGTTAGCAATCAGCCCCAGCATTTT.

This clonotype was detected many times. The CDR3 spells CASSLVREVHNEQFF. The CDR3 nucleotides read TGTGCCAGCAGCTTAGTCCGGGAGGTACACAATGAGCAGTTCTTC. The chain employs TRBV13 and TRBJ2-1; 7 bases agree with TRBD2. The CDR3 is made up of 15 amino acids. Germline-derived CDR1 and CDR2 are PRHDT and FYEKMQ (reference sequence). Trimming at V came to 1 base and at J to 5 bases, leaving 5 bases not matched to a gene.

This clonotype was recorded at least ten times. This rearrangement joins TRBV4-1 to TRBJ2-1; D gene uncertain. V was pared by 0 bases and J by 6 bases, with 6 bases between. The germline V gene has CDR1 MGHRA and CDR2 YSYEKL. The CDR3 sequence is 13 residues long. This chain's CDR3 is CASSQDVRNEQFF. CDR3 bases: TGCGCCAGCAGCCAAGATGTACGCAATGAGCAGTTCTTC.

This clonotype was counted many times. This chain joins TRBV27 and TRBJ1-5; no clear D gene. V dropped 4 bases and J dropped 4 bases, with 11 bases sitting between them. Germline-derived CDR1 and CDR2 are MNHEY and SMNVEV (reference sequence). This CDR3 comprises 14 residues. This CDR3 is CASSSGPINQPQHF. The CDR3 DNA follows: TGTGCCAGCAGTTCCGGACCGATAAATCAGCCCCAGCATTTT.